This passage covers 5 T cell receptor beta chains from one sample sequenced in a study of T cell responses to AZD1222 COVID-19 vaccine. Clones were sequenced by immunoSEQ multiplex PCR, and TCRdb holds only the in-frame ones, with some missing. The sample consists of tens of thousands of clones, about 83% of them appearing once. The source material was peripheral blood, sampled 28 days after the second AZD1222 dose. The receptors were sampled from an adult who received the AZD1222 COVID-19 vaccine.

The chain joins TRBV27 to TRBJ1-2, with 10 bases aligning to TRBD1. The junction had 5 bases not matched to a gene; V was cut back by 5 bases and J by 5 bases. This CDR3 spans 14 amino acids. CDR1 and CDR2 (germline): MNHEY, SMNVEV (reference sequence). Here the CDR3 DNA reads TGTGCCAGCAGTCCGACAGGGGGCGCATATGGCTACACCTTC. Protein sequence: CASSPTGGAYGYTF.

The chain couples TRBV30 to TRBJ1-1; 9 bases fit TRBD1. The CDR3 is 14 amino acids. V shed 2 bases and J 4 bases; nucleotides not matched to a gene: 5. Germline V gene data show CDR1 as GTSNPN and CDR2 as SVGIG (reference sequence). Here the CDR3 reads CAWSLTGGFTEAFF. The CDR3 region has the DNA TGTGCCTGGAGTTTGACAGGGGGGTTCACTGAAGCTTTCTTT.

In its sample, this clone was seen once. The chain couples TRBV3-1 (or the pseudogene TRBV3-2) to TRBJ2-1; 7 positions match TRBD1. The CDR3 runs 14 residues. Germline V gene lookup returns CDR1 LGHDT and CDR2 YNNKEL (reference sequence). J lost 3 bases, V lost 4 bases, and 3 bases had no gene match. CDR3: CASSLQGIYNEQFF. The CDR3 nucleotides are TGTGCCAGCAGCCTACAGGGGATCTACAATGAGCAGTTCTTC.

This sequence joins TRBV21-1 and TRBJ2-7. TRBV21-1 is designated a pseudogene. The CDR3 is 15 amino acids. DNA for the CDR3: TGTGCCAGCAGCAAAGATAGCAGGCCCTACTACGAGCAGTACTTC. Its translation is CASSKDSRPYYEQYF.

V is TRBV14 and J is TRBJ1-6; 10 bases fit TRBD1. This CDR3 region has 14 residues. V dropped 1 base and J dropped 13; count of bases not matched to a gene: 4. Germline V CDR1 and CDR2: SGHDN, FVKESK. In DNA form, the CDR3 reads TGTGCCAGCAGCCAAGGGGACAGGGGTGGCCCCCTCCACTTT. This codes for CASSQGDRGGPLHF.